The clone carrying this T cell receptor (beta chain) is a singleton in its sample. These data come from a study of T cell clones after liver transplantation. As for the study in general: Samples came pre-transplant, pre-randomization before withdrawal, and post-randomization after withdrawal ended.

Sequenced by immunoSEQ multiplex PCR; TCRdb stores in-frame clones only, minus some. The table lists around 100,000 clones, around four fifths of them singletons. The V gene's germline CDR1 is SQVTM and CDR2 ANQGSEA. V shed 3 bases and J 1 base; nucleotides not matched to a gene: 7. This CDR3 contains 16 residues. V usage is TRBV29-1 and J usage is TRBJ2-3; 10 nucleotides line up with TRBD2. The clonotype was recovered from a human donor who received a liver transplant. Here the sequenced sample was CD4+ T cells from blood, taken before liver transplant. CDR3 loop: CSVENSGLARTDTQYF. The DNA for the CDR3 is TGCAGCGTTGAGAATTCGGGACTAGCGCGCACAGATACGCAGTATTTT.